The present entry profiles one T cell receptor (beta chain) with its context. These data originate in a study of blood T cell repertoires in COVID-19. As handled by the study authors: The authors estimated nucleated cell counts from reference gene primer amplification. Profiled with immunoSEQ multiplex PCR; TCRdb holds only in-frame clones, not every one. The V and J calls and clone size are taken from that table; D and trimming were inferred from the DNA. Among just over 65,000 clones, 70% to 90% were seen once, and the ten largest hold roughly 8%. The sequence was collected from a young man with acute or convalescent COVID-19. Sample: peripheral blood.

The CDR3 nucleotides read TGTGCCAGCTCACCAACGGGACTAAGGGAGACCCAGTACTTC. It is translated as CASSPTGLRETQYF. The rearrangement links TRBV18 to TRBJ2-5, with 7 bases fitting TRBD2. CDR1 is KGHSH, CDR2 LQKENI, per germline. This CDR3 region has 14 residues. Trimming removed 2 bases from V and 5 bases from J; junction bases left unmatched: 5.